This T cell receptor beta chain was sequenced in a study of T cells after posttransplantation cyclophosphamide. General study points: Later blood repertoires were often dominated by clones from the donor CD8+ memory compartment. TRB overlap between skin or GI tissue T cells and blood was limited. After PTCy, TRB diversity resembled that of CNI/methotrexate controls.

Clones were read by immunoSEQ multiplex PCR, and TCRdb kept only the in-frame ones, dropping some. The specimen has 3,300 or so clones, none found just once. Busulfan-fludarabine conditioning, marrow transplant, and cyclophosphamide on days +3 and +4 were administered. By sample share, this clone is medium-sized (0.01 to 0.1%). What it recognizes is unknown. Per germline, CDR1 SGHRS and CDR2 YFSETQ. The CDR3 consists of 15 residues. V shed 0 bases, J shed 3 bases, and the junction held 3 bases outside the gene matches. V and J are TRBV5-1 and TRBJ2-1, with TRBD1 matching 7 bases. Sequenced material: PBMCs, taken after allogeneic stem cell transplant with posttransplant cyclophosphamide. This TCR derives from a male patient aged 25-45 years who received an allogeneic stem cell transplant from a related donor, was CMV-positive, and had acute GVHD only. Some T cells may be the graft donor's. CDR3 DNA: TGCGCCAGCAGCTTGGAGGGGGCAAGCTACAATGAGCAGTTCTTC. It codes for CASSLEGASYNEQFF.